This T cell receptor (beta chain) was sequenced in a study of CD8+ T cells in alopecia areata (dated by TCRdb to about 2018). Notes on the research overall: The treated patients, all with moderate-to-severe alopecia areata, were enrolled in an open-label pilot trial of oral tofacitinib given at 5 to 10 mg twice daily. Tofacitinib was administered for 6 to 18 months, and 6 months of follow-up off drug were then conducted to assess delayed response and recurrence. For the treated patients, the SALT score, which quantifies what percentage of scalp surface area is affected, served as the measure of disease severity. In both human patients and the C3H/HeJ mouse model, the study applied high-throughput TCRbeta sequencing to look at T cell clonal expansion in alopecia areata. Scalp tissue and sorted CD4+ and CD8+ peripheral blood T cells from patchy and totalis/universalis alopecia areata patients and from healthy controls were covered by human TCRbeta sequencing. Biopsies were taken from tofacitinib-treated patients at baseline and again at 4 and 24 weeks into treatment, and several of those patients also had a later scalp biopsy. Scalp clonality was compared among normal scalp (n=4), patchy alopecia areata scalp (n=8), and alopecia totalis/universalis scalp (n=8). RNA was extracted with the PAXgene miRNA kit for fixed scalp, the miRNeasy kit for PBMCs, and the RNeasy kit for mouse skin. Amplification of TCRbeta CDR3 regions was done by immunoSEQ multiplex PCR using 35 Vbeta forward primers and 13 Jbeta reverse primers. Beyond this particular receptor, the publication reports: Shared TCR sequences between patients were less evident than in mice, which may be partly attributable to HLA diversity in the patient population. Many expanded lesional clones were found to persist in scalp and blood during tofacitinib treatment, and relapse after treatment cessation may be partly explained by this persistence. Resident alphabeta T cells in normal human skin are also sequenced, complicating scalp TCR repertoire analysis, unlike mouse skin dominated by gammadelta T cells. Scalp clonality and the number of expanded CD8+ clones among the top 100 scalp clones were significantly decreased by tofacitinib. Lesional scalp, especially in alopecia totalis/universalis, showed higher clonality and more expanded CD8+ clones than normal scalp, suggesting antigenic drive. Because the treated cohort was small and had only one nonresponder, larger studies are needed to examine links between baseline CD8+ expansion and response.

The time point label here, explained by the study, means: around 4 weeks on oral tofacitinib. What this sample's treatment or condition label stands for: oral pan-JAK inhibitor, 5-10 mg twice daily. Lesional scalp punch biopsies and peripheral blood were collected from alopecia areata patients. PBMCs were isolated by density centrifugation and stained for CD3, CD4 and CD8, after which CD4+ and CD8+ T cells were sorted on a FACSAria. The CDR3 sequence holds 13 residues, the cysteine and phenylalanine included. The retained sequence is limited to the CDR3, 39 bases, with the frame set at the first base. V and J lose 8 bases and 0 bases, and a span of 10 bases separates them. According to the germline V gene, CDR1 reads SQVTM and CDR2 reads ANQGSEA. This clone was observed once. Its binding antigen is unknown. Base qualities are not provided; no much larger clone lies one nucleotide away. The library was prepared using the immunoSEQ multiplex PCR assay. To provide template for TCR sequencing, every sample had RNA extracted and reverse transcribed into cDNA. SuperScript III was used for first-strand cDNA synthesis, primed with a 2:1 mix of oligo-dT and random hexamers. A synthetic immune receptor repertoire was used to gauge amplification bias, and whatever bias remained was removed computationally. The study's own analysis went as follows. Raw reads were preprocessed to remove errors, and CDR3 was defined by IMGT conventions from the conserved cysteine to phenylalanine. To get clonality, Shannon entropy was normalized by log2 of the number of productive unique TCRs and the result was subtracted from 1. CD4 or CD8 identity of scalp clones was inferred by cross-referencing scalp TCRbeta sequences with sorted blood CD4 and CD8 repertoires. TCRdb's version of the immuneACCESS table is confined to in-frame rearrangements and falls short of the full clone set. An unresolved V gene accounts for under half of the shortfall where checked; the remainder is of unknown origin. The DNA gave D and trimming, while V, J and clone size come from that table. Present in this sample are about 150,000 clones, around three fifths of which were seen just once. The top ten clones comprise about 0.94% of the sample.

Recombination connected TRBV29-1 to TRBJ2-2, with no confidently assigned D gene. The sequencing here drew on CD4+ T cells sorted from blood, taken at week 4, from a patient treated with tofacitinib. The receptor was derived from a human donor with alopecia areata. The CDR3 here reads CSCTRTNTGELFF. The base sequence is TGCAGCTGTACACGGACGAACACCGGGGAGCTGTTTTTT.